This T cell receptor beta chain appears in the sequencing data of a study of blood T cell repertoires in COVID-19. Trimming took 1 base from V and 0 from J, leaving 10 bases between them. The CDR3 is 16 amino acids. Germline CDR1 and CDR2: SSHAT and FNYEAQ (reference sequence). Clones were sequenced by immunoSEQ multiplex PCR, and TCRdb holds only the in-frame ones, with some missing. The sample has hundreds of thousands of clones, roughly nine tenths seen once; the top ten hold 2% to 2.5%. The sequence came from a woman in her forties or fifties with acute or convalescent COVID-19. The sequenced sample consisted of peripheral blood. The chain joins TRBV7-7 to TRBJ2-1; D is ambiguous. The CDR3 DNA reads TGTGCCAGCAGCTTAGAGCCGTCGAGCTCCTACAATGAGCAGTTCTTC. This sequence encodes CASSLEPSSSYNEQFF.